The 22 T cell receptor beta chains presented below share a single source sample, sequenced in a study of shared clonotypes between healthy human individuals. Naive CD8 cells, CD45RO-negative and positively selected for CCR7, excluded terminally differentiated effector memory CD45RA+ cells. Repertoires were generated with immunoSEQ multiplex PCR, while TCRdb's copy carries only in-frame clones and drops some. Of around 2.1 million clones detected, around 93% appear once; the ten largest clones hold 1.5% to 2%. The sample taken for sequencing was naive CD8+ T cells from PBMCs. The receptors were gathered from a man between 18 and 35 years old in good health. Some clones in this sample may be carry-over from other donors' samples.

In its sample, this clone was seen a few times. The chain links TRBV18 to TRBJ1-1; D unclear. The CDR3 has 12 residues. Looked up from germline, CDR1 is KGHSH and CDR2 is LQKENI. Trimming removed 4 bases at V and 7 bases at J, with 10 bases between. CDR3 DNA sequence: TGTGCCAGCTCACGACGGTTCGGTGAAGCTTTCTTT. Its translation is CASSRRFGEAFF.

For this clone: This specimen includes other DNA sequences encoding the same CDR3. The CDR3 region has the DNA TGTGCCAGCAGTCTACAGGGGGACGAGCAGTACTTC. This gives the protein CASSLQGDEQYF. The gene calls are TRBV27 and TRBJ2-7; 8 bases align to TRBD1. V was pared by 5 bases and J by 5 bases, with 2 bases of the junction left unmatched. Germline values: CDR1 MNHEY, CDR2 SMNVEV (reference sequence). The CDR3 loop spans 12 amino acids.

The rearrangement joins TRBV9 to TRBJ2-1; D is perhaps TRBD2 (6 bases). From germline, CDR1 is SGDLS and CDR2 YYNGEE. This CDR3 region has 16 residues. V was cut by 3 bases and J by 5 bases, with 18 bases left in between. The chain's CDR3 is CASSGARVGGNNEQFF. In nucleotides, the CDR3 is TGTGCCAGCAGCGGAGCGAGGGTAGGCGGGAACAATGAGCAGTTCTTC.

J is TRBJ2-1 and V is TRBV28; D unresolved. The V gene's germline CDR1 is MDHEN and CDR2 SYDVKM. V lost 3 bases to trimming and J lost 0 bases, with 6 bases between them. The CDR3 runs to 14 residues. The CDR3 reads CASSFIGSYNEQFF. The CDR3 DNA reads TGTGCCAGCAGTTTTATCGGCTCCTACAATGAGCAGTTCTTC.

The V call is TRBV28, the J call TRBJ1-1; no firm D call. Germline CDR1 MDHEN, CDR2 SYDVKM. V shed 6 bases and J shed 3 bases, with 17 bases lying between them. The CDR3 is 15 residues long. Here the CDR3 DNA reads TGTGCCAGCAGACGGCGAGCTTTTGGGGACACTGAAGCTTTCTTT. This gives the protein CASRRRAFGDTEAFF.

The chain is built from TRBV27 and TRBJ1-1, with 7 bases lining up with TRBD1. Trimming took 1 base from V and 4 from J; bases not matched to a gene: 6. The CDR3 length is 15 residues. From germline, CDR1 is MNHEY and CDR2 SMNVEV (reference sequence). CDR3 loop: CASSLWAGGATEAFF. The CDR3 DNA is TGTGCCAGCAGTTTATGGGCAGGGGGGGCCACTGAAGCTTTCTTT.

The V and J genes are TRBV12-5 and TRBJ2-7; 14 bases are a match to TRBD2. J gave up 3 bases and V 4 bases, and 5 bases lay outside the gene matches. This CDR3 region has 16 residues. CDR1 and CDR2 from the germline V gene are LGHNT and FRNRAP. The CDR3, as DNA: TGTGCTAGTGGTTACCGGACTAGCGGGAGGAACTACGAGCAGTACTTC. It codes for CASGYRTSGRNYEQYF.

The chain is built from TRBV6-5 and TRBJ2-1, with D hard to call. V was trimmed by 4 bases and J by 9 bases, leaving 16 bases between them. Per the germline V gene, CDR1 is MNHEY and CDR2 is SVGAGI. There are 14 residues in the CDR3. The CDR3 here is CASSSEISDSEQFF. Here the CDR3 DNA reads TGTGCCAGCAGTTCCGAAATAAGCGATTCTGAGCAGTTCTTC.

The chain uses TRBV28 and TRBJ1-1; no firm D call. CDR1 is MDHEN, CDR2 SYDVKM, per germline. The CDR3 sequence is 13 residues long. V shed 3 bases and J shed 5 bases, with 10 bases lying between them. The CDR3 loop reads CASSLLIWTEAFF. CDR3 DNA sequence: TGTGCCAGCAGTTTGTTGATATGGACTGAAGCTTTCTTT.

Here the CDR3 reads CASSPRDSPTGGDTQYF. CDR3 bases: TGTGCCAGCAGTCCACGGGATAGCCCTACTGGTGGAGATACGCAGTATTTT. The V and J genes are TRBV27 and TRBJ2-3; possible D gene TRBD2, 5 bases. From germline, CDR1 is MNHEY and CDR2 SMNVEV (reference sequence). V shed 5 bases and J shed 5 bases, with 23 bases lying between them. This CDR3 comprises 17 residues.

Details on this clone: A junction boundary mismatches the germline segment, possibly from a read error. V is TRBV7-9 and J is TRBJ1-1; tentatively, D is TRBD1 (5 bases). The germline V gene encodes CDR1 SEHNR and CDR2 FQNEAQ (reference sequence). The CDR3 runs to 12 residues. The CDR3 region is CASSLSGTGAFF. The CDR3 region has the DNA TGTGCCAGCAGCTTAAGCGGGACTGGAGCTTTCTTT. Looking up the rest from reference TRBV7-9 and TRBJ1-1 gives the full variable domain: DTGVSQNPRHKITKRGQNVTFRCDPISEHNRLYWYRQTLGQGPEFLTYFQNEAQLEKSRLLSDRFSAERPKGSFSTLEIQRTEQGDSAMYLCASSLSGTGAFFGQGTRLTVV.

The V and J genes are TRBV30 and TRBJ2-1; D ambiguous. Germline CDR1 is GTSNPN and CDR2 is SVGIG (reference sequence). This CDR3 region has 12 residues. Trimming left V 0 bases short and J 9 bases short, with 9 bases between. In DNA, the CDR3 is TGTGCCTGGAGTGTAAGGCCTGCTGAGCAGTTCTTC. This codes for CAWSVRPAEQFF.

V usage is TRBV6-5 and J usage is TRBJ2-7; D may match TRBD1 or TRBD2 (5 bases each). This CDR3 has 16 residues. The V end was cut by 0 bases, the J end by 0 bases, with 12 bases between. Germline lookup yields CDR1 MNHEY and CDR2 SVGAGI. The CDR3 DNA sequence: TGTGCCAGCAGTTACTCGGGGGACGGCAACTCCTACGAGCAGTACTTC. It specifies CASSYSGDGNSYEQYF.

Regarding this clone: This sample also contains other DNA sequences that code for the same CDR3. V gene TRBV27 combines with J gene TRBJ1-1; TRBD1 agrees at 7 bases. Germline V gene lookup returns CDR1 MNHEY and CDR2 SMNVEV (reference sequence). The J segment lost 0 bases and the V segment lost 5 bases, leaving 3 bases of the junction unmatched. This CDR3 is 14 amino acids long. CDR3 DNA sequence: TGTGCCAGCAGTCCGACAGGGTTGAACACTGAAGCTTTCTTT. Its protein is CASSPTGLNTEAFF.

The V gene is TRBV7-9, the J gene TRBJ2-3; the D is unclear. Per germline, CDR1 SEHNR and CDR2 FQNEAQ (reference sequence). The CDR3 loop spans 14 amino acids. The V end lost 1 base, the J end lost 7 bases, and 12 bases lay between the germline ends. The CDR3 is CASSLVESLYTQYF. Here the CDR3 DNA reads TGTGCCAGCAGCTTAGTGGAGAGCCTATATACGCAGTATTTT.

This clone was seen a single time. The J gene is TRBJ2-1, the V gene TRBV19; D possibly uses TRBD1 or TRBD2 (5 bases each). The CDR3 consists of 15 residues. V gave up 4 bases and J gave up 5 bases, with 15 bases separating them. CDR1 and CDR2 (germline): LNHDA, SQIVND (reference sequence). The CDR3 loop reads CASSTYGARNNEQFF. CDR3 DNA sequence: TGTGCCAGTAGTACCTACGGGGCGCGAAACAATGAGCAGTTCTTC. The full variable domain, in which reference TRBV19 and TRBJ2-1 provide the parts outside the CDR3, is DGGITQSPKYLFRKEGQNVTLSCEQNLNHDAMYWYRQDPGQGLRLIYYSQIVNDFQKGDIAEGYSVSREKKESFPLTVTSAQKNPTAFYLCASSTYGARNNEQFFGPGTRLTVL.

This clone has a single count. The rearrangement uses TRBV11-2 and TRBJ2-7, with 9 bases that match TRBD2. This CDR3 is 16 amino acids long. CDR1 is SGHAT and CDR2 is FQNNGV in the germline V gene. V lost 5 bases, J lost 2 bases, and 10 bases stayed unmatched. Written as DNA, the CDR3 is TGTGCCAGCAGCAGGCCCGGGCCTAGCGGGACCTACGAGCAGTACTTC. Amino acid sequence: CASSRPGPSGTYEQYF.

This chain connects TRBV6-6 to TRBJ2-7; TRBD1 agrees at 10 bases. Germline V CDR1 and CDR2: MNHNY, SVGAGI (reference sequence). The CDR3 contains 14 residues. The V gene end was trimmed by 8 bases and the J gene end by 8 bases; junction bases not matched to a gene: 12. The CDR3 DNA is TGTGCCAGCGGGGGGGACAGGGGCCCGAGAAAGCAGTACTTC. Protein sequence: CASGGDRGPRKQYF.

The chain uses TRBV9 and TRBJ1-2; D is unclear. The germline gives CDR1 SGDLS, CDR2 YYNGEE. The CDR3 loop spans 15 amino acids. Trimming shortened V by 3 bases and J by 6 bases, and 18 bases separated the two germline ends. The CDR3 DNA reads as TGTGCCAGCAGCGCCAGTGGGGTGGTGCTTCATGGCTACACCTTC. Translation gives CASSASGVVLHGYTF. The complete variable domain, with remaining parts taken from reference TRBV9 and TRBJ1-2, reads DSGVTQTPKHLITATGQRVTLRCSPRSGDLSVYWYQQSLDQGLQFLIQYYNGEERAKGNILERFSAQQFPDLHSELNLSSLELGDSALYFCASSASGVVLHGYTFGSGTRLTVV.

For this clone: A much larger clone lies a single base off, so this may be a read error. The chain joins TRBV7-2 to TRBJ2-7; D unresolved. The CDR3 runs to 11 residues. The germline gives CDR1 SGHTA, CDR2 FQGNSA. V was cut by 5 bases and J by 1 base, with 3 bases left in between. The CDR3 is CASSESYEQYF. CDR3 nucleotide sequence: TGTGCCAGCAGCGAATCCTACGAGCAGTACTTC.

This clone was counted a single time. The rearrangement uses TRBV27 and TRBJ2-1; D is uncertain. Germline V gene sequence: CDR1 MNHEY, CDR2 SMNVEV (reference sequence). Trimming shortened V by 6 bases and J by 9 bases, and 15 bases separated the two germline ends. The CDR3 has 13 amino acids. CDR3 coding DNA: TGTGCCAGCAGGAGTCGGGCGGCGACTGAGCAGTTCTTC. Its translation: CASRSRAATEQFF.

The chain is built from TRBV4-3 and TRBJ1-2; D possibly corresponds to TRBD1 (6 bases). Trimming shortened V by 2 bases and J by 8 bases, and 18 bases separated the two germline ends. The germline V gene has CDR1 LGHNA and CDR2 YSLEER. This CDR3 region has 15 residues. The CDR3: CASSQPGWGARGYTF. CDR3 DNA: TGCGCCAGCAGCCAACCGGGGTGGGGGGCTAGAGGCTACACCTTC.